The clone carrying this TCR beta chain was seen ten or more times. No antigen is known for it. Ligated cDNA underwent four rounds of PCR with nested alpha and beta constant region primers and SP2. For blood and skin samples, reverse transcription used TCR alpha and beta constant primers. TCRdb fed the 5' RACE reads into MiXCR, producing one record per CDR3 protein. The table lists tens of thousands of distinct CDR3 sequences, about 7.1% of them singletons, with approximately 9.7% in the top ten. This CDR3 has 15 amino acids. Germline-derived CDR1 and CDR2 are MNHEY and SVGEGT. The germline V and J ends were trimmed by 7 bases and 1 base, with 16 bases remaining between them. These data belong to a study of naive and memory T cell subsets. The library had UMIs added by 3' ligation of an oligonucleotide to TCR cDNA. Study-wide points: TCR transcript changes with activation or differentiation may affect this RNA method.

The V call is TRBV6-2 or TRBV6-3, the J call TRBJ1-1; unclear D gene. This TCR derives from a female donor in good health. The CDR3 region is CASKGLRDWNTEAFF. The CDR3, as DNA: TGTGCCAGCAAAGGGTTACGGGATTGGAACACTGAAGCTTTCTTT.